Here is one T cell receptor (beta chain) with its context. Its target is not known. 60 Vbeta and 13 Jbeta primers were used in PCR. Using immunoSEQ multiplex PCR, the repertoire was profiled, and TCRdb retains in-frame clones only, with some absent. The sample lists 150,000 to 200,000 clones; 80% to 90% were seen once. The entry originates in a study of cytomegalovirus exposure and HLA in healthy donors. Points from the study as a whole: Per a later analysis, under 20,000 TCR beta sequences showed association with HLA alleles at 0.05 false discovery rate. The productive fraction for most TCR beta V segments was about 90% or about 30% in an earlier analysis. On later analysis, the bulk of CMV-associated TCR beta chains appeared to be HLA-restricted.

Nominal health characterized the donors when sampled, though unrecorded immune exposures were likely. The sequenced material came from PBMCs. This receptor was obtained from a woman between 18 and 29 years old in good health and CMV-seronegative.

The CDR3 DNA reads as TGCGCCAGCAGCTCGCCGGGCCGTAGCGGGGGATCAGATACGCAGTATTTT. Protein: CASSSPGRSGGSDTQYF. The chain recombines TRBV10-1 with TRBJ2-3; TRBD2 matches 9 bases. Germline-derived CDR1 and CDR2 are WNHNN and SYGVQD (reference sequence). V gave up 6 bases and J gave up 4 bases; unmatched junction bases: 14. The CDR3 spans 17 residues.